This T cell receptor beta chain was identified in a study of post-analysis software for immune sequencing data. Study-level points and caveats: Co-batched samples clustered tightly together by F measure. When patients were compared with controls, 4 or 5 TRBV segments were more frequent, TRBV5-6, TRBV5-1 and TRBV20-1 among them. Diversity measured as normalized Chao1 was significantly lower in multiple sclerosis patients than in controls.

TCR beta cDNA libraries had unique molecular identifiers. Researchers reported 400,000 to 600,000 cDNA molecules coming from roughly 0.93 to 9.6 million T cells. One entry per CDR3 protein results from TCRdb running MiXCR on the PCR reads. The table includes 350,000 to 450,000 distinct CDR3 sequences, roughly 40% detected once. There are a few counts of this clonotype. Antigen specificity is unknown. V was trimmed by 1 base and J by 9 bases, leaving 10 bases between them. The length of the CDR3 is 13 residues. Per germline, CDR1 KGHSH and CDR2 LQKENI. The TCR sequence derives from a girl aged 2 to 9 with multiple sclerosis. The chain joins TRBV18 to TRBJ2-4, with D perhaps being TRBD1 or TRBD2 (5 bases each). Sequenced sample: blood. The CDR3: CASSPQGSGIQYF. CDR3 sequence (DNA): TGTGCCAGCTCACCACAGGGGAGCGGCATTCAGTACTTC.